A selection of T cell receptor beta chains follows, all from one sample in a study of cytomegalovirus exposure and HLA in healthy donors. Assay: immunoSEQ multiplex PCR; the TCRdb copy retains only in-frame clones and omits some. The table lists about 120,000 clones, 65% to 75% of them singletons. Sequencing was performed on PBMCs. These receptors all come from a man aged 40-55 years in good health and CMV-seropositive. The CDR3 runs from the conserved cysteine through the conserved F or W. D genes are given only for firm matches. Rows may omit the clone size; those that give it use once, few, many or a size class.

size: NA; D: TRBD2; J: TRBJ2-1; V: TRBV30; CDR3: CACNLAGGPNEQFF; DNA: TGTGCCTGCAATCTAGCGGGGGGTCCCAATGAGCAGTTCTTC
size: NA; D: NA; J: TRBJ2-3; V: TRBV5-1; CDR3: CASSGVTGTGTDTQYF; DNA: TGCGCCAGCAGCGGGGTTACAGGGACCGGCACAGATACGCAGTATTTT
size: NA; D: TRBD1; J: TRBJ2-3; V: TRBV29-1; CDR3: CSARQGLTDTQYF; DNA: TGCAGCGCTCGACAGGGCTTGACAGATACGCAGTATTTT
size: NA; D: NA; J: TRBJ2-5; V: TRBV4-1; CDR3: CASSQDRRGETQYF; DNA: TGCGCCAGCAGCCAAGACAGGCGCGGGGAGACCCAGTACTTC
size: NA; D: TRBD1; J: TRBJ2-3; V: TRBV5-4; CDR3: CASSPVDRGRSDTQYF; DNA: TGTGCCAGCAGCCCGGTGGACAGGGGTAGGTCAGATACGCAGTATTTT
size: NA; D: NA; J: TRBJ2-1; V: TRBV7-3; CDR3: CASSPLGQIDNEQFF; DNA: TGTGCCAGCAGCCCCTTGGGACAAATTGACAATGAGCAGTTCTTC
size: NA; D: NA; J: TRBJ2-3; V: TRBV28; CDR3: CASSLGRSTDTQYF; DNA: TGTGCCAGCAGTTTAGGCAGGTCCACAGATACGCAGTATTTT
size: few; D: TRBD1; J: TRBJ2-7; V: TRBV14; CDR3: CASTQDRPASYEQYF; DNA: TGTGCCAGCACCCAGGACAGGCCGGCATCCTACGAGCAGTACTTC
size: NA; D: NA; J: TRBJ2-1; V: TRBV5-4; CDR3: CASSSTGSSYNEQFF; DNA: TGTGCCAGCAGCTCGACGGGGAGCTCCTACAATGAGCAGTTCTTC
size: NA; D: NA; J: TRBJ1-2; V: TRBV7-5; CDR3: CARSTLSKELGTYGYTF; DNA: TGTGCCAGAAGCACCCTCTCGAAAGAACTTGGGACATATGGCTACACCTTC
size: NA; D: TRBD2; J: TRBJ2-1; V: TRBV15; CDR3: CATSRIAGAYNEQFF; DNA: TGTGCCACCAGCAGGATAGCGGGAGCCTACAATGAGCAGTTCTTC
size: NA; D: TRBD1; J: TRBJ1-4; V: TRBV4-3; CDR3: CASSRGTEPGEKLFF; DNA: TGCGCCAGCAGCCGCGGGACAGAGCCTGGTGAAAAACTGTTTTTT
size: many; D: TRBD2; J: TRBJ2-1; V: TRBV11-2; CDR3: CASSSIAGVNEQFF; DNA: TGTGCCAGCAGCTCGATAGCGGGAGTAAATGAGCAGTTCTTC
size: NA; D: NA; J: TRBJ2-7; V: TRBV11-1; CDR3: CASSLGTGIYEQYF; DNA: TGTGCCAGCAGCTTAGGGACGGGGATCTACGAGCAGTACTTC
size: NA; D: NA; J: TRBJ1-4; V: TRBV10-2; CDR3: CASRHREGTNEKLFF; DNA: TGCGCCAGCAGACACAGGGAGGGCACTAATGAAAAACTGTTTTTT
size: once; D: TRBD2; J: TRBJ2-1; V: TRBV6-4; CDR3: CASSGLAGGGRQFF; DNA: TGTGCCAGCAGTGGATTAGCGGGAGGAGGGAGACAGTTCTTC
size: NA; D: TRBD1; J: TRBJ2-1; V: TRBV13; CDR3: CASSSWTGALGVEQFF; DNA: TGTGCCAGCAGCTCCTGGACAGGGGCTCTGGGTGTTGAGCAGTTCTTC
size: NA; D: NA; J: TRBJ1-2; V: TRBV19; CDR3: CASTLQVVRSPVLSYTF; DNA: TGTGCCAGTACCCTCCAGGTCGTCAGGTCGCCGGTTCTAAGCTACACCTTC
size: NA; D: NA; J: TRBJ1-3; V: TRBV9; CDR3: CASAGSSSGNTIYF; DNA: TGTGCCAGCGCAGGTTCGAGCTCTGGAAACACCATATATTTT
size: NA; D: TRBD2; J: TRBJ2-3; V: TRBV4-2; CDR3: CASSQVGLAGETDTQYF; DNA: TGTGCCAGCAGCCAAGTCGGACTAGCGGGAGAAACAGATACGCAGTATTTT
size: NA; D: TRBD1; J: TRBJ1-2; V: TRBV6-5; CDR3: CASSYLGQTRGYTF; DNA: TGTGCCAGCAGTTACCTGGGACAGACTAGGGGCTACACCTTC
size: NA; D: NA; J: TRBJ2-2; V: TRBV4-1; CDR3: CASSQVGPAGQLSRELFF; DNA: TGCGCCAGCAGCCAAGTAGGCCCCGCGGGACAGTTGAGCAGGGAGCTGTTTTTT
size: NA; D: TRBD1; J: TRBJ1-2; V: TRBV30; CDR3: CAWSRDRIGYGYTF; DNA: TGTGCCTGGTCCCGGGACAGGATCGGGTATGGCTACACCTTC